This T cell receptor beta chain was retrieved from a study of T cells in narcolepsy. Whole-study context: Enrolled donors included narcolepsy type 1 or type 2 patients and healthy controls. Study-level points and caveats: Reportedly, autoreactive clonotypes were serially detected in patients' blood but not controls'.

This table comes from immunoSEQ multiplex PCR, and its TCRdb copy is limited to in-frame clones, with some not included. The sample has some 23,000 clones, about 80% seen once. Germline assignment: CDR1 SGHDT and CDR2 YYEEEE. CDR3 length equals 14 residues. With 0 bases removed from V and 2 bases from J, the gap between germline ends came to 8 bases. This clone is a singleton in its sample. The antigen is undetermined. The source is a human donor with narcolepsy. Source material: CD45RA- memory CD4+ T cells from PBMCs. This rearrangement joins TRBV5-6 to TRBJ1-2; D is undetermined. In DNA, the CDR3 is TGTGCCAGCAGCTTGGGGACTACGAACTATGGCTACACCTTC. Its translation: CASSLGTTNYGYTF.